The TCR beta chain under discussion was sequenced for a study of tumor-infiltrating lymphocytes in primary liver carcinoma. The blood RNA (from unsorted whole blood) was obtained, and germline DNA was also extracted. Germline V gives CDR1 MNHEY, CDR2 SVGAGI. The trim removed 2 bases at V and 2 bases at J, leaving 4 bases unmatched. This CDR3 is 15 amino acids long. TCR beta cDNA came from roughly 0.45 ug total RNA, primed with a constant-region primer. Three nested multiplex PCR rounds, a slightly modified ARM-PCR method, built the TCR beta libraries. Running 10 cycles apiece, the first two PCR rounds relied on TRBV1-TRBV30 forward primers together with a C-beta reverse primer. TCRdb used MiXCR to reprocess the multiplex PCR reads, holding one entry per CDR3 protein. The repertoire includes fewer than 350,000 distinct CDR3 sequences, around 60% of them detected once, and roughly 6% sits in the top ten.

The material sequenced was peripheral blood. The TCR sequence derives from a man aged 35 to 55 with primary liver carcinoma and hepatitis B virus infection. This chain joins TRBV6-5 and TRBJ2-5; TRBD2 aligns across 8 bases. CDR3 coding DNA: TGTGCCAGCAGTTACGGTCCGGGAGGGCAAGAGACCCAGTACTTC. Translated, it gives CASSYGPGGQETQYF.